This record covers a single TCR beta chain. The antigen is undetermined. This sample stems from a study of T cell repertoires in cytomegalovirus infection. Using its own MiXCR run on the reads, TCRdb lists one record per CDR3 protein. Of roughly 500,000 distinct CDR3 sequences in the sample, about 39% were seen once. Germline-derived CDR1 and CDR2 are MGHRA and YSYEKL. Trimming left V 4 bases short and J 7 bases short, with 16 bases between. CDR3 size: 14 residues. The chain carries TRBV4-1 and TRBJ1-2; perhaps TRBD1 as D (6 bases). The receptor was isolated from a human donor in good health (CMV status not recorded). Some clones in this sample may be carry-over from other donors' samples. This sample comprised cultured PBMCs, obtained from culture after CMV antigen stimulation. CDR3 loop: CASSPSGHTIGYTF. In DNA form, the CDR3 reads TGCGCCAGCAGCCCGTCGGGACATACCATTGGCTACACCTTC.